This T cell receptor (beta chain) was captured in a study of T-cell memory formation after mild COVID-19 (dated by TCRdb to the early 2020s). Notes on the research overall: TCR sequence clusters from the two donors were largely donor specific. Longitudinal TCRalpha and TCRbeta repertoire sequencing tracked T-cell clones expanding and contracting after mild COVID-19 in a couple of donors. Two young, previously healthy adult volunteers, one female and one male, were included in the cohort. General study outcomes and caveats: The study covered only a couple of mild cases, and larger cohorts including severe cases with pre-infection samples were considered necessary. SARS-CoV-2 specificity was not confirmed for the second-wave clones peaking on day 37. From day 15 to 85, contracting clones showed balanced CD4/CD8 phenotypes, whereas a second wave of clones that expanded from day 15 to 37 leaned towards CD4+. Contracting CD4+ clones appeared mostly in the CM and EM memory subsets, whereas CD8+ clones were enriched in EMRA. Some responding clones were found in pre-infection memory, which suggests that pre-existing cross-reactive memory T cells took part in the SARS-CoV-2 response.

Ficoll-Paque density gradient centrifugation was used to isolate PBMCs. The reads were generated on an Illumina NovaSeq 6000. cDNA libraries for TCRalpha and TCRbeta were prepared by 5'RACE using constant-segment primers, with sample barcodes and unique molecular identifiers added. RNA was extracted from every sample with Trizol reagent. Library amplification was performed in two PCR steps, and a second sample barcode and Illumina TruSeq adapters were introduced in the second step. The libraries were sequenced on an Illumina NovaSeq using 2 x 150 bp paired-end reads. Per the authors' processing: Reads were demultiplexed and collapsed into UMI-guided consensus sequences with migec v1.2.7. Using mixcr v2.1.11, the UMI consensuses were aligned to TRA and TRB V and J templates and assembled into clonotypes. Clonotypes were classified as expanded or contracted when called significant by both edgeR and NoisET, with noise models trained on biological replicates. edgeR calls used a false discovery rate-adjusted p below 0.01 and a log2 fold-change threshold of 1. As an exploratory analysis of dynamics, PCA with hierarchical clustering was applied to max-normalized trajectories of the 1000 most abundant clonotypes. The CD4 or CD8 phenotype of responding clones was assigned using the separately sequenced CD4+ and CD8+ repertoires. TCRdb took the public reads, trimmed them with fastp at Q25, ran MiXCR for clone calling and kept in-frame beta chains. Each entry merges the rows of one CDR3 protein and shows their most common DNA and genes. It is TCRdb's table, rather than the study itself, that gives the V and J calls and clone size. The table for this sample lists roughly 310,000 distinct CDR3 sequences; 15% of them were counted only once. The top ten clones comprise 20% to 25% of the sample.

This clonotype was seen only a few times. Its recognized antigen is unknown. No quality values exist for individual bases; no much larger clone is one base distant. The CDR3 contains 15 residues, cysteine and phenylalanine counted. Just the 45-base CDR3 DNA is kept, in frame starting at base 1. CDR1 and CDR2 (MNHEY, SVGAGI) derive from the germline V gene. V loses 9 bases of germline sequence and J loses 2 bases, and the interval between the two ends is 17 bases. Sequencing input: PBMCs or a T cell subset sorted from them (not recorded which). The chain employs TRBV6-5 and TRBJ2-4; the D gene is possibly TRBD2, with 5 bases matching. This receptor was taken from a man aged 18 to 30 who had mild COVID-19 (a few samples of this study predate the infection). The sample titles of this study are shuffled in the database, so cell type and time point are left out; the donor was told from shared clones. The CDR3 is CASHEGRETKNIQYF. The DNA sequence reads TGTGCCAGTCACGAGGGCCGGGAAACCAAAAACATTCAGTACTTC.